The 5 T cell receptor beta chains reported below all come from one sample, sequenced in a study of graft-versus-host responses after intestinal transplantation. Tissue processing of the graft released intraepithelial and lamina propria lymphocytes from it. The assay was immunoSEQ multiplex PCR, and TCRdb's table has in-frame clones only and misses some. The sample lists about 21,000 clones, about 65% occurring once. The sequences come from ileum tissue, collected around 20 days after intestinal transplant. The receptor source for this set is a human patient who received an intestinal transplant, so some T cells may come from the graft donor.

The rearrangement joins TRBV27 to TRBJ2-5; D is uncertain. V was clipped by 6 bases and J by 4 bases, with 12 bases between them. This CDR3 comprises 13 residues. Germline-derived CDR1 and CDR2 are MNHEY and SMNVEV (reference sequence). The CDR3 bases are TGTGCCAGCAGCCCCGTCAGTCGAGAGACCCAGTACTTC. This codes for CASSPVSRETQYF.

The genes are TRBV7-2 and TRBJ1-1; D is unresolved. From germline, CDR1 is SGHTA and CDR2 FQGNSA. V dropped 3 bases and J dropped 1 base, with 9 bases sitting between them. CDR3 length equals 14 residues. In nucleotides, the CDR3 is TGTGCCAGCAGCTTCGTAGTCCCGAACACTGAAGCTTTCTTT. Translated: CASSFVVPNTEAFF. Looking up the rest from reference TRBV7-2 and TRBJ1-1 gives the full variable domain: GAGVSQSPSNKVTEKGKDVELRCDPISGHTALYWYRQSLGQGLEFLIYFQGNSAPDKSGLPSDRFSAERTGGSVSTLTIQRTQQEDSAVYLCASSFVVPNTEAFFGQGTRLTVV.

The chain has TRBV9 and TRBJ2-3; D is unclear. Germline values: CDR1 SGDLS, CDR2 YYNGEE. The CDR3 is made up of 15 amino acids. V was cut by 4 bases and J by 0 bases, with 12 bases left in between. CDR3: CASSPSRSSTDTQYF. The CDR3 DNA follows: TGTGCCAGCAGCCCAAGCCGGTCTAGCACAGATACGCAGTATTTT.

The CDR3 reads CASSLTGEQFF. The CDR3 DNA sequence: TGTGCCAGCAGCTTGACGGGAGAGCAGTTCTTC. The chain employs TRBV5-4 and TRBJ2-1, with TRBD2 as a possible D gene (5 bases). Germline loops: CDR1 SGHNT, CDR2 YYREEE (reference sequence). The CDR3 totals 11 residues. Trimming shortened V by 1 base and J by 10 bases, and 6 bases separated the two germline ends. The whole variable domain, filled in from reference TRBV5-4 and TRBJ2-1, reads ETGVTQSPTHLIKTRGQQVTLRCSSQSGHNTVSWYQQALGQGPQFIFQYYREEENGRGNFPPRFSGLQFPNYSSELNVNALELDDSALYLCASSLTGEQFFGPGTRLTVL.

Here the CDR3 DNA reads TGCGCCAGCAGCCGTTCAGGTCAGCCCCAGCATTTT. It translates to CASSRSGQPQHF. This chain connects TRBV10-1 to TRBJ1-5; D is ambiguous. Germline-derived CDR1 and CDR2 are WNHNN and SYGVQD (reference sequence). V shed 6 bases and J shed 6 bases, with 9 bases lying between them. The CDR3 is 12 residues long.